These 16 T cell receptor beta chains share one sample of origin, sequenced in a study of identical twins. Using its own MiXCR run on the 5' RACE reads, TCRdb lists one record per CDR3 protein. This table has 700,000 or so distinct CDR3 sequences, approximately 9% appearing once. These records were also assigned to another study, of yellow fever vaccine responses in identical twins.

What was sequenced was PBMCs. The origin of the receptors is a young woman in good health.

This clonotype was recorded at least ten times. V usage is TRBV29-1 and J usage is TRBJ2-1; D gene unclear. Germline V lookup: CDR1 SQVTM, CDR2 ANQGSEA. The CDR3 contains 11 residues. The V end was cut by 4 bases, the J end by 5 bases, with 6 bases between. Written as DNA, the CDR3 is TGCAGCGTTGTCGGTCACAATGAGCAGTTCTTC. Its translation: CSVVGHNEQFF.

There are a few counts of this clonotype. V and J are TRBV2 and TRBJ2-1; no reliable D call. Trimming left V 7 bases short and J 4 bases short, with 5 bases between. Germline CDR1 reads SNHLY; CDR2 reads FYNNEI. This CDR3 comprises 11 residues. CDR3 bases: TGTGCCAGCATTGTTTACAATGAGCAGTTCTTC. It is translated as CASIVYNEQFF.

The rearrangement links TRBV5-1 to TRBJ1-4; TRBD1 agrees at 7 bases. This CDR3 region has 14 residues. Germline CDR1 SGHRS, CDR2 YFSETQ. V lost 3 bases, J lost 4 bases, and 3 bases stayed unmatched. CDR3: CASSSRGGNEKLFF. In DNA, the CDR3 is TGCGCCAGCAGCTCCAGGGGGGGTAATGAAAAACTGTTTTTT.

The chain employs TRBV12-5 and TRBJ2-3; 7 bases line up with TRBD1. Germline V gives CDR1 LGHNT, CDR2 FRNRAP. After removal of 6 bases from V and 2 bases from J, the junction contained 5 bases not matched to a gene. CDR3 size: 14 residues. The CDR3 DNA is TGTGCTAGTGGCGACGACAGGGACACAGATACGCAGTATTTT. Residues: CASGDDRDTDTQYF.

This clonotype was counted many times. The chain joins TRBV6-2 or TRBV6-3 to TRBJ1-2; tentative D call: TRBD1 (5 bases). The V gene's germline CDR1 is MNHEY and CDR2 SVGEGT. CDR3 size: 13 residues. Trimming shortened V by 8 bases and J by 2 bases, and 12 bases separated the two germline ends. CDR3 protein: CASCFGTNYGYTF. CDR3 coding DNA: TGTGCCAGCTGCTTTGGGACGAACTATGGCTACACCTTC.

The chain has TRBV6-1 and TRBJ2-7; possibly TRBD1 or TRBD2 for D (6 bases each). The germline V gene has CDR1 MNHNS and CDR2 SASEGT. The V gene lost 2 bases and the J gene lost 1 base, with 9 bases spanning the gap. The CDR3 runs 14 residues. CDR3 loop: CASSETGRSYEQYF. Written as DNA, the CDR3 is TGTGCCAGCAGTGAAACAGGGAGGTCCTACGAGCAGTACTTC.

This clonotype was detected a few times. The chain employs TRBV28 and TRBJ2-7, with 10 bases lining up with TRBD2. The CDR3 length is 15 residues. V shed 6 bases and J 4 bases; nucleotides not matched to a gene: 9. In germline, CDR1 is MDHEN, CDR2 SYDVKM. This CDR3 reads CASSQRTSGDYEQYF. The CDR3 DNA follows: TGTGCCAGCAGCCAACGGACTAGCGGAGATTACGAGCAGTACTTC. Full variable domain (missing parts from reference TRBV28 and TRBJ2-7): DVKVTQSSRYLVKRTGEKVFLECVQDMDHENMFWYRQDPGLGLRLIYFSYDVKMKEKGDIPEGYSVSREKKERFSLILESASTNQTSMYLCASSQRTSGDYEQYFGPGTRLTVT.

CDR3 nucleotide sequence: TGTGCCAGCAGCCCAATCGGGGCTAGCACAGATACGCAGTATTTT. Translating gives CASSPIGASTDTQYF. The gene calls are TRBV11-2 and TRBJ2-3; D may correspond to TRBD1 or TRBD2 (5 bases each). Germline V lookup: CDR1 SGHAT, CDR2 FQNNGV. V dropped 5 bases and J dropped 0 bases, with 12 bases sitting between them. The CDR3 loop spans 15 amino acids.

The table lists this clonotype with a few counts. CDR3 DNA: TGCAGTGCTAGGAGGATCTTGGGGGCCAAAAACATTCAGTACTTC. This sequence encodes CSARRILGAKNIQYF. The J gene is TRBJ2-4, the V gene TRBV20-1, with no clear D. Trimming removed 3 bases from V and 1 base from J, with 13 bases in between. CDR3 length: 15 amino acids. Germline values: CDR1 DFQATT, CDR2 SNEGSKA (reference sequence).

This clonotype was counted a few times. The chain has TRBV5-8 and TRBJ2-1; 9 bases match TRBD1. V shed 3 bases and J 5 bases; nucleotides not matched to a gene: 6. Germline V gene sequence: CDR1 SGHTS, CDR2 YDEGEE. The CDR3 totals 15 residues. DNA for the CDR3: TGTGCCAGCAGCTCTTTCGGACAGGGGCACAATGAGCAGTTCTTC. It yields the protein CASSSFGQGHNEQFF.

This clonotype was recorded at least ten times. The chain couples TRBV4-2 to TRBJ1-6; D remains ambiguous. CDR1 is LGHNA, CDR2 YNFKEQ, per germline. The CDR3 covers 15 residues. With 1 base removed from V and 8 bases from J, the gap between germline ends came to 12 bases. The CDR3 nucleotides read TGTGCCAGCAGCCAAGCCGTGGCGCGAGATTCACCCCTCCACTTT. The encoded protein is CASSQAVARDSPLHF.

This clonotype was seen at least ten times. This sequence joins TRBV11-2 and TRBJ2-3, with TRBD2 identical over 14 bases. Trimming cost V 1 base and J 4 bases; bases outside gene matches: 7. There are 18 residues in the CDR3. Germline assignment: CDR1 SGHAT and CDR2 FQNNGV. CDR3 nucleotide sequence: TGTGCCAGCAGCTTAGTAGGGCCGGGACTAGCGGGAGCAGATACGCAGTATTTT. Translating it yields CASSLVGPGLAGADTQYF. The entire variable domain, with the rest obtained from reference TRBV11-2 and TRBJ2-3, is as follows: EAGVAQSPRYKIIEKRQSVAFWCNPISGHATLYWYQQILGQGPKLLIQFQNNGVVDDSQLPKDRFSAERLKGVDSTLKIQPAKLEDSAVYLCASSLVGPGLAGADTQYFGPGTRLTVL.

This clonotype has just a few counts. This sequence joins TRBV6-1 and TRBJ2-7; D is unresolved. The germline gives CDR1 MNHNS, CDR2 SASEGT. The CDR3 sequence is 11 residues long. Trimming cost V 5 bases and J 4 bases, with 6 bases left between them. The CDR3 loop reads CASSHIYEQYF. DNA of the CDR3: TGTGCCAGCAGTCACATTTACGAGCAGTACTTC.

At least ten counts were recorded for this clonotype. V and J are TRBV12-3 or TRBV12-4 and TRBJ1-3; D unclear. The V gene lost 6 bases and the J gene lost 0 bases, with 15 bases spanning the gap. This CDR3 is 16 amino acids long. Here the CDR3 DNA reads TGTGCCAGCAGGCCTCCAGGATCCAGCTCTGGAAACACCATATATTTT. Protein sequence: CASRPPGSSSGNTIYF.

This chain connects TRBV6-1 to TRBJ2-1; 10 nucleotides agree with TRBD1. The junction had 8 bases not matched to a gene; V was cut back by 8 bases and J by 4 bases. The CDR3 is 15 amino acids. The germline CDR1 and CDR2 sequences are MNHNS and SASEGT. The CDR3 nucleotides read TGTGCCAGCGGGCGACAGGGGGCGAAATACAATGAGCAGTTCTTC. It yields the protein CASGRQGAKYNEQFF.

This clonotype was found a few times. V and J are TRBV2 and TRBJ1-1; D is perhaps TRBD1 (6 bases). The length of the CDR3 is 13 residues. V was clipped by 1 base and J by 8 bases, with 11 bases between them. In germline, CDR1 is SNHLY, CDR2 FYNNEI. CDR3 sequence reads: CASSEVPTGEAFF. The CDR3 region has the DNA TGTGCCAGCAGTGAAGTGCCGACAGGAGAAGCTTTCTTT.